The next 13 T cell receptor beta chains were all read from a single sample in a study of OX40 agonist ivuxolimab in advanced cancers. The protocol was immunoSEQ multiplex PCR, while the TCRdb copy is restricted to in-frame clones and leaves out a portion. The repertoire consists of tens of thousands of clones, with roughly 85% occurring once and the leading ten covering less than 4%. This specimen was CD4+ or CD8+ T cells sorted from blood, taken in a trial of the OX40 agonist ivuxolimab. These receptors were taken from an adult with an advanced solid tumor such as melanoma, head and neck, liver or kidney cancer.

CDR3 loop: CASSLGGYGAKTGELFF. The DNA of the CDR3 is TGTGCCAGCAGCTTGGGCGGGTATGGTGCTAAGACCGGGGAGCTGTTTTTT. The V and J genes are TRBV5-6 and TRBJ2-2, with D possibly being TRBD2 (5 bases). CDR3 length: 17 residues. The germline V gene encodes CDR1 SGHDT and CDR2 YYEEEE. The germline V and J ends were trimmed by 0 bases and 5 bases, with 17 bases remaining between them. Drawing the rest from reference TRBV5-6 and TRBJ2-2, the complete variable domain is DAGVTQSPTHLIKTRGQQVTLRCSPKSGHDTVSWYQQALGQGPQFIFQYYEEEERQRGNFPDRFSGHQFPNYSSELNVNALLLGDSALYLCASSLGGYGAKTGELFFGEGSRLTVL.

The gene calls are TRBV7-6 and TRBJ2-2; D is possibly TRBD1 (7 bases). CDR3 length equals 16 residues. V was pared by 8 bases and J by 8 bases, with 24 bases between. Germline V lookup: CDR1 SGHVS, CDR2 FNYEAQ. The CDR3 is CASSPTRAQGGGELFF. CDR3 DNA sequence: TGTGCCAGCTCTCCTACCCGGGCCCAGGGGGGTGGGGAGCTGTTTTTT.

This chain joins TRBV27 and TRBJ2-7; 8 nucleotides line up with TRBD2. Trimming took 4 bases from V and 3 from J; bases not matched to a gene: 5. Germline loops: CDR1 MNHEY, CDR2 SMNVEV (reference sequence). The CDR3 contains 14 residues. CDR3: CASSSRGAFYEQYF. The CDR3 DNA reads as TGTGCCAGCAGTTCGCGGGGGGCTTTCTACGAGCAGTACTTC.

The sample holds a few counts of this clone. The chain employs TRBV5-1 and TRBJ1-1, with D hard to call. CDR1 and CDR2 from the germline V gene are SGHRS and YFSETQ. The CDR3 runs to 11 residues. The ends were cut back, 3 bases at V and 8 bases at J, with 8 bases in the middle. The chain's CDR3 is CASSSEGEAFF. The CDR3 DNA reads as TGCGCCAGCAGCTCGGAAGGGGAAGCTTTCTTT.

The chain uses TRBV6-5 and TRBJ1-1; 7 bases map to TRBD1. Germline V CDR1 and CDR2: MNHEY, SVGAGI. There are 14 residues in the CDR3. V shed 7 bases and J 1 base; nucleotides not matched to a gene: 6. Written as DNA, the CDR3 is TGTGCCAGCAAGGGGCGGACAGGGAACACTGAAGCTTTCTTT. It is translated as CASKGRTGNTEAFF.

The chain combines TRBV7-8 with TRBJ1-1, with D tentatively TRBD1 (6 bases). The V end lost 5 bases, the J end lost 0 bases, and 10 bases lay between the germline ends. The CDR3 runs to 14 residues. Germline CDR1 and CDR2: SGHVS and FQNEAQ. CDR3 DNA: TGTGCCAGCAGCCTACAGGGTTTGAACACTGAAGCTTTCTTT. As protein: CASSLQGLNTEAFF.

This rearrangement joins TRBV29-1 to TRBJ1-1; maybe TRBD1 (5 bases). Germline V gene sequence: CDR1 SQVTM, CDR2 ANQGSEA. V lost 4 bases, J lost 1 base, and 10 bases lay in between. The CDR3 covers 13 residues. The CDR3 region is CSVVQGGNTEAFF. Here the CDR3 DNA reads TGCAGCGTTGTTCAGGGAGGGAACACTGAAGCTTTCTTT.

This clone is a singleton in its sample. This chain links TRBV11-3 with TRBJ1-6; D uncertain. Germline assignment: CDR1 SGHNT and CDR2 YENEEA. Deletions cut 8 bases from V and 8 bases from J, with 10 bases between. There are 12 residues in the CDR3. CDR3 region: CASGPDDSPLHF. DNA for the CDR3: TGTGCCAGCGGTCCTGACGATTCACCCCTCCACTTT. The full variable domain, in which reference TRBV11-3 and TRBJ1-6 provide the parts outside the CDR3, is EAGVVQSPRYKIIEKKQPVAFWCNPISGHNTLYWYLQNLGQGPELLIRYENEEAVDDSQLPKDRFSAERLKGVDSTLKIQPAELGDSAVYLCASGPDDSPLHFGNGTRLTVT.

The chain uses TRBV19 and TRBJ2-5; TRBD2 agrees at 9 bases. This CDR3 region has 18 residues. The ends lost 4 bases at V and 3 bases at J; junction bases unmatched: 15. Germline lookup yields CDR1 LNHDA and CDR2 SQIVND (reference sequence). CDR3 in amino acids: CASSTLAGGGGPEETQYF. The CDR3 DNA is TGTGCCAGTAGTACCTTGGCGGGCGGGGGGGGCCCCGAAGAGACCCAGTACTTC.

The J gene is TRBJ2-2, the V gene TRBV2; a weak D match, TRBD2 (5 bases). Trimming shortened V by 4 bases and J by 6 bases, and 9 bases separated the two germline ends. The CDR3 covers 13 residues. Germline V gives CDR1 SNHLY, CDR2 FYNNEI. CDR3 protein: CASSGQEAGELFF. CDR3 coding DNA: TGTGCCAGCAGTGGGCAGGAGGCCGGGGAGCTGTTTTTT.

The chain recombines TRBV7-2 with TRBJ2-7; D not certain. The ends were cut back, 3 bases at V and 2 bases at J, with 5 bases in the middle. The CDR3 totals 12 residues. The V gene's germline CDR1 is SGHTA and CDR2 FQGNSA. Here the CDR3 DNA reads TGTGCCAGCAGCTTCGACACCTACGAGCAGTACTTC. Translated: CASSFDTYEQYF.

The chain recombines TRBV5-5 with TRBJ2-6, with D unclear. Germline V gene lookup returns CDR1 SGHKS and CDR2 YYEKEE (reference sequence). V was pared by 4 bases and J by 1 base, with 12 bases between. This CDR3 is built from 16 residues. CDR3 loop: CASSGLGLSGANVLTF. CDR3 nucleotide sequence: TGTGCCAGCAGCGGTCTAGGGTTATCTGGGGCCAACGTCCTGACTTTC.

V gene TRBV7-9 combines with J gene TRBJ1-1; D is perhaps TRBD1 (5 bases). This CDR3 is built from 14 residues. Deletions cut 5 bases from V and 7 bases from J, with 17 bases between. CDR1 and CDR2 (germline): SEHNR, FQNEAQ (reference sequence). CDR3 amino acids: CASSLDRRTGEAFF. The CDR3 DNA is TGTGCCAGCAGCCTAGACCGACGAACAGGTGAAGCTTTCTTT.